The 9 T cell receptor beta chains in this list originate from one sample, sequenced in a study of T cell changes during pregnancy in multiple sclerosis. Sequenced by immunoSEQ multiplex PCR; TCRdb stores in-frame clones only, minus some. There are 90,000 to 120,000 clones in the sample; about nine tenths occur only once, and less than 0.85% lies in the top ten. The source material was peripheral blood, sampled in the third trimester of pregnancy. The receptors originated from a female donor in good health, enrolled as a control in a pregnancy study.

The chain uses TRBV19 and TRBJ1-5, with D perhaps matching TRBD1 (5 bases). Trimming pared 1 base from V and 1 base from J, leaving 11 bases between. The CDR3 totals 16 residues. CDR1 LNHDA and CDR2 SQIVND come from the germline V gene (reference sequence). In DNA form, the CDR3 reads TGTGCCAGTAGTATAGGGGGGGGAGGCAGCAATCAGCCCCAGCATTTT. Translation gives CASSIGGGGSNQPQHF. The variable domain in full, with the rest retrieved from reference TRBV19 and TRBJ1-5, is DGGITQSPKYLFRKEGQNVTLSCEQNLNHDAMYWYRQDPGQGLRLIYYSQIVNDFQKGDIAEGYSVSREKKESFPLTVTSAQKNPTAFYLCASSIGGGGSNQPQHFGDGTRLSIL.

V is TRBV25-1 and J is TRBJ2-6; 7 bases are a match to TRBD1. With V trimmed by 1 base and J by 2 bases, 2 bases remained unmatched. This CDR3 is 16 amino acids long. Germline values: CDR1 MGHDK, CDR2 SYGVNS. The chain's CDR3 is CASSESTGTGANVLTF. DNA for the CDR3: TGTGCCAGCAGTGAATCGACAGGGACTGGGGCCAACGTCCTGACTTTC. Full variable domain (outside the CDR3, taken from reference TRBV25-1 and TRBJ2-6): EADIYQTPRYLVIGTGKKITLECSQTMGHDKMYWYQQDPGMELHLIHYSYGVNSTEKGDLSSESTVSRIRTEHFPLTLESARPSHTSQYLCASSESTGTGANVLTFGAGSRLTVL.

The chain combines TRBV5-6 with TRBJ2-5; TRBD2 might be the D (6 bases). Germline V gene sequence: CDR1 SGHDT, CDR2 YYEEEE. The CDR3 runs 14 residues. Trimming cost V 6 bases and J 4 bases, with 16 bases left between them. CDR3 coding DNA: TGTGCCAGCAATCCCGGCGGGGCTTCAGAGACCCAGTACTTC. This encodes CASNPGGASETQYF.

The CDR3 sequence: CASSYSPSQSYEQYF. The CDR3 DNA reads as TGTGCCAGCAGTTACTCACCGTCACAGTCATACGAGCAGTACTTC. The rearrangement uses TRBV6-6 and TRBJ2-7; D unclear. V lost 0 bases, J lost 4 bases, and 13 bases lay in between. The V gene's germline CDR1 is MNHNY and CDR2 SVGAGI (reference sequence). This CDR3 contains 15 residues.

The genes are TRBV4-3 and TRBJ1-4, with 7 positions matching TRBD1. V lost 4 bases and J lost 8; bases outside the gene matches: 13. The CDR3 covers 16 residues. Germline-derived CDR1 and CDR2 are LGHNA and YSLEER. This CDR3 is CASSRGPRGGEEKLFF. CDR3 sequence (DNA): TGCGCCAGCAGCCGGGGGCCCCGAGGGGGCGAAGAAAAACTGTTTTTT.

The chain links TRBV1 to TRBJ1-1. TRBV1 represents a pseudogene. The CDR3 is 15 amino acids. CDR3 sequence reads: CTSRHASGSGTEAFF. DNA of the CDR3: TGCACCAGCAGACACGCCTCAGGTAGCGGCACTGAAGCTTTCTTT.

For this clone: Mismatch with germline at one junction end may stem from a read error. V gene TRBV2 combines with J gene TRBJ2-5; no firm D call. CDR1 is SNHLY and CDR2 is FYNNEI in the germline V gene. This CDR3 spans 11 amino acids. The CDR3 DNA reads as TGTGCCAGCAGTGACCAAAAGACCCAGTACTTC. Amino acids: CASSDQKTQYF.

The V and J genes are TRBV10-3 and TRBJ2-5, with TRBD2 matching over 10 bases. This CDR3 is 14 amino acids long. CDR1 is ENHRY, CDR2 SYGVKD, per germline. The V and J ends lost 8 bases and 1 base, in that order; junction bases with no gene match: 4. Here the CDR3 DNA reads TGTGCCATCCAGCGGGGGGGCAGCCAAGAGACCCAGTACTTC. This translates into CAIQRGGSQETQYF.

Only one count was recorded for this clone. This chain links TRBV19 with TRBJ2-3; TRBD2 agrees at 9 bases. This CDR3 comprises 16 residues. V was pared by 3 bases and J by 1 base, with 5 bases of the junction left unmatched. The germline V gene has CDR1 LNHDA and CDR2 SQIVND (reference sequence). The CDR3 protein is CASSMRGGRGTDTQYF. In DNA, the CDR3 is TGTGCCAGTAGTATGCGGGGGGGCAGGGGCACAGATACGCAGTATTTT.